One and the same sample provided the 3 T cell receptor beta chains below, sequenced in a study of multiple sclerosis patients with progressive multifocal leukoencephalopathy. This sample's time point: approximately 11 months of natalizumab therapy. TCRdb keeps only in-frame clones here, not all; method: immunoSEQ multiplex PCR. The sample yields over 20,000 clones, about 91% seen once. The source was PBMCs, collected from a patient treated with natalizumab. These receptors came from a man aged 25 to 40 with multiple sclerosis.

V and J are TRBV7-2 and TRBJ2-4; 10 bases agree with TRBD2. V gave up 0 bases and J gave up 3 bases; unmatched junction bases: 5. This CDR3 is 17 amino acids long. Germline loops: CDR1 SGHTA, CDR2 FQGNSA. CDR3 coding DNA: TGTGCCAGCAGCTTAGCCGCTAGCGGGAGTGGCAAAAACATTCAGTACTTC. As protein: CASSLAASGSGKNIQYF.

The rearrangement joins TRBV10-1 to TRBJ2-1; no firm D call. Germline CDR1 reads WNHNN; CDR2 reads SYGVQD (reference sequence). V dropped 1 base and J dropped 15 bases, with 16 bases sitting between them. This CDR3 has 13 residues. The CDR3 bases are TGCGCCAGCAGTGAGTTTCGGGCATCCTCCTCGTTCTTC. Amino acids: CASSEFRASSSFF.

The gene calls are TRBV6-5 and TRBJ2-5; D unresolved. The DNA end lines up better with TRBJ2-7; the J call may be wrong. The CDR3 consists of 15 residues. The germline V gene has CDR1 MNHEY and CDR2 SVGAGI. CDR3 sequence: CASSYLPGVGYEQYF. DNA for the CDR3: TGTGCCAGCAGTTACCTCCCGGGTGTCGGCTACGAGCAGTACTTC.